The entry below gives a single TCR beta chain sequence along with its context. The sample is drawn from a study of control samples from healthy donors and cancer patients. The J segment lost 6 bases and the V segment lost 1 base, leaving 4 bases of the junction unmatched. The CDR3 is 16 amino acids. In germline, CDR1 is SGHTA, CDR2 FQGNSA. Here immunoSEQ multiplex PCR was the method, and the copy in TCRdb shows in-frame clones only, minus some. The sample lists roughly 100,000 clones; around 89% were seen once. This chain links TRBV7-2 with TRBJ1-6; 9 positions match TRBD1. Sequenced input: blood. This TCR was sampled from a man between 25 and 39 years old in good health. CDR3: CASSLVGGQGNSPLHF. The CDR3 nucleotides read TGTGCCAGCAGCTTAGTCGGGGGACAGGGTAATTCACCCCTCCACTTT.